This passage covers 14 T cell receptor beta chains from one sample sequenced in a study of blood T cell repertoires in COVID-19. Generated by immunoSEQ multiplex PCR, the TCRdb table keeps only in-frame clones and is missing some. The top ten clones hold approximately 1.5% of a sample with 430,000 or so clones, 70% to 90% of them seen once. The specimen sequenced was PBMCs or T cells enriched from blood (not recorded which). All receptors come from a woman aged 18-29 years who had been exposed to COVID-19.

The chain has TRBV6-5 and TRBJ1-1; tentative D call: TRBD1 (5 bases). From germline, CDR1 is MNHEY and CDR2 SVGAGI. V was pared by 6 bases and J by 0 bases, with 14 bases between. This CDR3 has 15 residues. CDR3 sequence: CASRPRVGMNTEAFF. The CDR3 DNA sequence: TGTGCCAGCAGACCCAGGGTGGGGATGAACACTGAAGCTTTCTTT.

The CDR3 bases are TGTGCCAGCAGCTTAGGACATCTCCTTAGCAATCAGCCCCAGCATTTT. Amino acid sequence: CASSLGHLLSNQPQHF. The chain recombines TRBV7-2 with TRBJ1-5, with no clear D. With 1 base removed from V and 0 bases from J, the gap between germline ends came to 10 bases. Germline loops: CDR1 SGHTA, CDR2 FQGNSA. The CDR3 spans 16 residues.

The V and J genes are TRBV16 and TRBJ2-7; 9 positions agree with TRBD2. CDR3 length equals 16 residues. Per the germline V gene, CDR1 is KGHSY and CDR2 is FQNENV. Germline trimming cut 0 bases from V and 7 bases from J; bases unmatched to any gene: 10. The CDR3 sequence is CASSQSVGLASWEQYF. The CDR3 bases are TGTGCCAGCAGCCAATCGGTTGGACTAGCGAGTTGGGAGCAGTACTTC.

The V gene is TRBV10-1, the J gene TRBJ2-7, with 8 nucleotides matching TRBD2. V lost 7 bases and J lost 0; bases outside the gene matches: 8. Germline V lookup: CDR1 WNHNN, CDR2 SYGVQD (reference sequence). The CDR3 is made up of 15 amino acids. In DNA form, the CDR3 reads TGCGCCAGCATCTACGGGGGGGCCAGCTCCTACGAGCAGTACTTC. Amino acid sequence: CASIYGGASSYEQYF.

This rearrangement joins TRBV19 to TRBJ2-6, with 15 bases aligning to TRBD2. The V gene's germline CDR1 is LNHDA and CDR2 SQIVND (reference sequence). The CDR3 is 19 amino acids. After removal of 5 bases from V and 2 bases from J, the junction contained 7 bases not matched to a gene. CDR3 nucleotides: TGTGCCAGTAGTCCCGGACTAGCGGGAGGGGGGCCTGGGGCCAACGTCCTGACTTTC. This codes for CASSPGLAGGGPGANVLTF. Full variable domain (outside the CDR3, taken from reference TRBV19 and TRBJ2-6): DGGITQSPKYLFRKEGQNVTLSCEQNLNHDAMYWYRQDPGQGLRLIYYSQIVNDFQKGDIAEGYSVSREKKESFPLTVTSAQKNPTAFYLCASSPGLAGGGPGANVLTFGAGSRLTVL.

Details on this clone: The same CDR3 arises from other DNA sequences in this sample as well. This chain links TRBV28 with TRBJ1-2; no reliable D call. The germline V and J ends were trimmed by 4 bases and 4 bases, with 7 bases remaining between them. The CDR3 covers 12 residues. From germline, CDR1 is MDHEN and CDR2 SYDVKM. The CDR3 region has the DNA TGTGCCAGCAGTTCGGGAGGCTATGGCTACACCTTC. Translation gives CASSSGGYGYTF.

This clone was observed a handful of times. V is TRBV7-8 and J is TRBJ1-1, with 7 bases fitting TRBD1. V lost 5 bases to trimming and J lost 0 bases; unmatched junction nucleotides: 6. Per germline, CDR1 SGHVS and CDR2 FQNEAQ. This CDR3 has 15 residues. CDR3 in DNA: TGTGCCAGCAGCGCACGACAGGGTTTGAACACTGAAGCTTTCTTT. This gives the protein CASSARQGLNTEAFF. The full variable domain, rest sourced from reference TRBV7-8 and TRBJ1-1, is GAGVSQSPRYKVAKRGQDVALRCDPISGHVSLFWYQQALGQGPEFLTYFQNEAQLDKSGLPSDRFFAERPEGSVSTLKIQRTQQEDSAVYLCASSARQGLNTEAFFGQGTRLTVV.

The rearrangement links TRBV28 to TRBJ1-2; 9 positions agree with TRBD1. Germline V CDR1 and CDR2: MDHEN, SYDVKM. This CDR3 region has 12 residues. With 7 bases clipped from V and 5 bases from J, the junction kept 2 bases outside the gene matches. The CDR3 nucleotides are TGTGCCAGCATTGGGACAGGGTATGGCTACACCTTC. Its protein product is CASIGTGYGYTF.

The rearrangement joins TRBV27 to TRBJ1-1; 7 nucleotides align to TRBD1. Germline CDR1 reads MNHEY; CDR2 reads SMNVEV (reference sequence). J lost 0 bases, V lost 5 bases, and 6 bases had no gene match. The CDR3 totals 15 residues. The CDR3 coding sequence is TGTGCCAGCAGTGCCTCCGGGACAGTGAACACTGAAGCTTTCTTT. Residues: CASSASGTVNTEAFF.

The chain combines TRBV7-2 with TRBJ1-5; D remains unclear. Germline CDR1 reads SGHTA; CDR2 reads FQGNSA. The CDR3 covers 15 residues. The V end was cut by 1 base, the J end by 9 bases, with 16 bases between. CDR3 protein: CASSLVGVSGSPQHF. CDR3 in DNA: TGTGCCAGCAGCTTAGTCGGCGTCAGCGGGTCGCCCCAGCATTTT.

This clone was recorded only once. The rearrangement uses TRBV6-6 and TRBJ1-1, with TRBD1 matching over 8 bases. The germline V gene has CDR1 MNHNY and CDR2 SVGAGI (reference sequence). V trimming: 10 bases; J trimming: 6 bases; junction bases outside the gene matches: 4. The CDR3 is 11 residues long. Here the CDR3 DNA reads TGTGCCACCCTGGACAGGGCTGAAGCTTTCTTT. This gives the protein CATLDRAEAFF.

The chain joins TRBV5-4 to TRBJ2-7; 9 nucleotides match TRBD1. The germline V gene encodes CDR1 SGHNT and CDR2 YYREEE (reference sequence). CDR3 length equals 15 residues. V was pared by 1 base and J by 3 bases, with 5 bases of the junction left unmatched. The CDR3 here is CASSLTGQGSYEQYF. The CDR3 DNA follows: TGTGCCAGCAGCTTGACCGGACAGGGGAGCTACGAGCAGTACTTC. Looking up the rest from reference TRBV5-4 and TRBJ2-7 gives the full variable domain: ETGVTQSPTHLIKTRGQQVTLRCSSQSGHNTVSWYQQALGQGPQFIFQYYREEENGRGNFPPRFSGLQFPNYSSELNVNALELDDSALYLCASSLTGQGSYEQYFGPGTRLTVT.

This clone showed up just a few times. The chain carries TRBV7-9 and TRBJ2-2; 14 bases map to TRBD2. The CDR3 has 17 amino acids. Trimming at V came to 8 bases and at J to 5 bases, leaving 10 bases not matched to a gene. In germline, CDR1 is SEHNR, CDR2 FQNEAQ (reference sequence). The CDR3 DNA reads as TGTGCCAGCGTACCGGGACTAGCGGGAGCAGGAACCGGGGAGCTGTTTTTT. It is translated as CASVPGLAGAGTGELFF. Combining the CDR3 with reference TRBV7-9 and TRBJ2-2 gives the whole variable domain DTGVSQNPRHKITKRGQNVTFRCDPISEHNRLYWYRQTLGQGPEFLTYFQNEAQLEKSRLLSDRFSAERPKGSFSTLEIQRTEQGDSAMYLCASVPGLAGAGTGELFFGEGSRLTVL.

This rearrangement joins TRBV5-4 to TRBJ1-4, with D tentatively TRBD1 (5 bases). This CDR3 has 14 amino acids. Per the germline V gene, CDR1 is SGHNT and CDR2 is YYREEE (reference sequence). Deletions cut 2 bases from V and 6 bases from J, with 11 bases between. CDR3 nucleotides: TGTGCCAGCAGCTTCGGAGCAGGGTATGAAAAACTGTTTTTT. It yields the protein CASSFGAGYEKLFF.